By share of the sample, the clone carrying this TCR beta chain is medium-sized. No antigen is known for it. These data come from a study of OX40 agonist ivuxolimab in advanced cancers. Turning to the study itself: While on treatment, patients had intravenous ivuxolimab at 0.01 to 10 mg/kg every 2 weeks. Study-level results: Partial responders receiving 0.1-3.0 mg/kg showed among the lowest clonal expansion. CD8+ T cells were the subset that, on average, had more expanded clones than CD4+.

TCRdb keeps only in-frame clones here, not all; method: immunoSEQ multiplex PCR. The table records about 52,000 clones, 80% to 90% of them present only once. The TCR originated in an adult with an advanced solid tumor such as melanoma, head and neck, liver or kidney cancer. The sample consisted of CD4+ or CD8+ T cells sorted from blood, taken in a trial of the OX40 agonist ivuxolimab.

CDR3 region: CASSLVVMETQYF. DNA for the CDR3: TGCGCCAGCAGCTTGGTTGTCATGGAGACCCAGTACTTC. The genes are TRBV5-1 and TRBJ2-5; D not certain. Germline CDR1 is SGHRS and CDR2 is YFSETQ. This CDR3 comprises 13 residues. The germline V and J ends were trimmed by 0 bases and 5 bases, with 8 bases remaining between them.